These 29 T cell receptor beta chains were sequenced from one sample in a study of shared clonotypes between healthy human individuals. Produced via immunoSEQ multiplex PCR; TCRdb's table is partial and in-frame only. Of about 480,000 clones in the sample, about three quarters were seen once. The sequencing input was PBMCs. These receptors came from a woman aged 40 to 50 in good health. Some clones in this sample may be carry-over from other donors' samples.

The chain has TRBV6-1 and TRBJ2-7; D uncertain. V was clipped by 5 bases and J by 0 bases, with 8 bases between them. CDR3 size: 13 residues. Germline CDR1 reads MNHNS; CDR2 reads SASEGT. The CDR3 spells CASSLGGSYEQYF. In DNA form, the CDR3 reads TGTGCCAGCAGTTTAGGCGGCTCCTACGAGCAGTACTTC.

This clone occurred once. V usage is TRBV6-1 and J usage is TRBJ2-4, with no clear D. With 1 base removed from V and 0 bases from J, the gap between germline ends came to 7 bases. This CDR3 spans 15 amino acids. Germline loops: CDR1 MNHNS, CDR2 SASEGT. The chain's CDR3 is CASSEVRTAKNIQYF. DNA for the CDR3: TGTGCCAGCAGTGAAGTACGGACAGCCAAAAACATTCAGTACTTC.

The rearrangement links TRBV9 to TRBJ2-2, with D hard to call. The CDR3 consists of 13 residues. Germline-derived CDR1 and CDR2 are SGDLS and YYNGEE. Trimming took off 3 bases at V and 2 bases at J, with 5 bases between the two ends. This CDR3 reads CASSGINTGELFF. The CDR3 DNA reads TGTGCCAGCAGCGGCATAAACACCGGGGAGCTGTTTTTT.

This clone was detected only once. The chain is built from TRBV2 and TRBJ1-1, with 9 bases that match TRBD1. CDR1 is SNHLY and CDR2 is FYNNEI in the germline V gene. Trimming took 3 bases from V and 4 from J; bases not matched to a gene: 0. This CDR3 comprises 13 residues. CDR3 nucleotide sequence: TGTGCCAGCAGTGAGGACAGGGGCACTGAAGCTTTCTTT. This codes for CASSEDRGTEAFF.

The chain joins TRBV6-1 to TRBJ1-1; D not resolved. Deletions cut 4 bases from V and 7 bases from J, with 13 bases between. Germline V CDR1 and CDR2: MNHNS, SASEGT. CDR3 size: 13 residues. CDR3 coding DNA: TGTGCCAGCAGTGTGTCCGAACGGATTGAAGCTTTCTTT. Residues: CASSVSERIEAFF.

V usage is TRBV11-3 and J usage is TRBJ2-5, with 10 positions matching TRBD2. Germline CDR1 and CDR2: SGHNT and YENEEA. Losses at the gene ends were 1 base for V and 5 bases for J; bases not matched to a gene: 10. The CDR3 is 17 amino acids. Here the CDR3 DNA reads TGTGCCAGCAGCTTAGGCTCTAGCGGGAGTGTGGAGGAGACCCAGTACTTC. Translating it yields CASSLGSSGSVEETQYF.

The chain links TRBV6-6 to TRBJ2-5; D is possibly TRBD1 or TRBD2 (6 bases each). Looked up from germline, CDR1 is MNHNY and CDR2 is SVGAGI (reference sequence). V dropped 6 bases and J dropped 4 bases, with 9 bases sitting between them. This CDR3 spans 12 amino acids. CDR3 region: CASSPGAETQYF. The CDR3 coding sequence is TGTGCCAGCAGCCCGGGGGCAGAGACCCAGTACTTC.

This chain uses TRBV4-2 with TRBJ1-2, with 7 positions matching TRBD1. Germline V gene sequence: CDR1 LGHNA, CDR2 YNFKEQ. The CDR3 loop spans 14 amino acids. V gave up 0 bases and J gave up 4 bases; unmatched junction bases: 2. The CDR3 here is CASSQDGDSYGYTF. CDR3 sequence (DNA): TGTGCCAGCAGCCAAGATGGGGACAGCTATGGCTACACCTTC.

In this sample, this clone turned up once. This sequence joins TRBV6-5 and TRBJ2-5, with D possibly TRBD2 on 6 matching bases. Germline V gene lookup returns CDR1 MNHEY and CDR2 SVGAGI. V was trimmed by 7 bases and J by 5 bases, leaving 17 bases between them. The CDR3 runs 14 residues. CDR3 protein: CASNQNRGMETQYF. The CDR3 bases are TGTGCCAGCAACCAGAATCGGGGGATGGAGACCCAGTACTTC.

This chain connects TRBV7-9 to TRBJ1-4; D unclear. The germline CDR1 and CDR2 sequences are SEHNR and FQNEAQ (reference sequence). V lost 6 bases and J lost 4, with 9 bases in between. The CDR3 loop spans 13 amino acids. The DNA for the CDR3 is TGTGCCAGCAGACTTGGGGATAATGAAAAACTGTTTTTT. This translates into CASRLGDNEKLFF.

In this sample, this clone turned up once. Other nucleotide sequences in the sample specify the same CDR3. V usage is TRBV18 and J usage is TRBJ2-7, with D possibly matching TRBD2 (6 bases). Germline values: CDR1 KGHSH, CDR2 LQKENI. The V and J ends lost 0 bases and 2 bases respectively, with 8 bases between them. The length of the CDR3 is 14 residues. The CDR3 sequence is CASSPPREPYEQYF. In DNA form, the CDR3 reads TGTGCCAGCTCACCACCCCGGGAGCCCTACGAGCAGTACTTC.

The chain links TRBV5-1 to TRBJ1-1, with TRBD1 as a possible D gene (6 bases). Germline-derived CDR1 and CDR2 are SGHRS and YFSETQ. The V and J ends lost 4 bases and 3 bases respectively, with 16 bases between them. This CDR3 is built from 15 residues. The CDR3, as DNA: TGCGCCAGCAGCCCACAGGGAGGGGGTTACACTGAAGCTTTCTTT. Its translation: CASSPQGGGYTEAFF. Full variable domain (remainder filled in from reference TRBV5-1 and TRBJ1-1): KAGVTQTPRYLIKTRGQQVTLSCSPISGHRSVSWYQQTPGQGLQFLFEYFSETQRNKGNFPGRFSGRQFSNSRSEMNVSTLELGDSALYLCASSPQGGGYTEAFFGQGTRLTVV.

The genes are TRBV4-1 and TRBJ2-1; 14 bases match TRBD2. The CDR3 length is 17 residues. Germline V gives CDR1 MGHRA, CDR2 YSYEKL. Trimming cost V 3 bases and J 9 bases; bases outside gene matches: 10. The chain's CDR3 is CASSQKLGLAGVSEQFF. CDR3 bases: TGCGCCAGCAGCCAGAAACTGGGACTAGCGGGAGTTAGTGAGCAGTTCTTC.

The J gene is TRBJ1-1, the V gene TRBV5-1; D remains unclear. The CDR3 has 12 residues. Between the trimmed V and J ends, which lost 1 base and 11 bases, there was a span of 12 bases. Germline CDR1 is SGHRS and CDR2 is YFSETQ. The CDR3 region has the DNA TGCGCCAGCAGCTTGTCAGGAGGTACCGCTTTCTTT. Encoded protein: CASSLSGGTAFF.

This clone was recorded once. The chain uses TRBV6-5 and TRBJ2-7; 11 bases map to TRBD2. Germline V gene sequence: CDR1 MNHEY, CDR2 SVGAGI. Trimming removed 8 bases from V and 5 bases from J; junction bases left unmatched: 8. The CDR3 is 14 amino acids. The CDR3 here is CASSIAGGPHEQYF. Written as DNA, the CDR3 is TGTGCCAGCTCTATAGCGGGAGGGCCCCACGAGCAGTACTTC.

The CDR3, as DNA: TGTGCCAGCAGCTTGGGACCGTATTCCTACGAGCAGTACTTC. Translation gives CASSLGPYSYEQYF. The chain joins TRBV11-2 to TRBJ2-7; perhaps D is TRBD1 or TRBD2 (5 bases each). CDR1 SGHAT and CDR2 FQNNGV come from the germline V gene. This CDR3 contains 14 residues. V was trimmed by 3 bases and J by 1 base, leaving 10 bases between them.

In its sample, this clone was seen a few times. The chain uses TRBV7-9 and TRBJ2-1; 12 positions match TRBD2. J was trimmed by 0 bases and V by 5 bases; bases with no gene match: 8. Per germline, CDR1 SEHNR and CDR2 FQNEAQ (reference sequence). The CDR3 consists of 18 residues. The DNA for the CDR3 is TGTGCCAGCAGCCTGGGACTAGCGGGCACGAGCTCCTACAATGAGCAGTTCTTC. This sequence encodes CASSLGLAGTSSYNEQFF.

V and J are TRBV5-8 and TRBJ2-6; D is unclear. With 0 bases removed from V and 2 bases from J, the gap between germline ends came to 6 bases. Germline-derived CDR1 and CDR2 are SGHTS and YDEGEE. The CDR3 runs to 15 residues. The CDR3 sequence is CASSLEGAGANVLTF. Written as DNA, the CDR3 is TGTGCCAGCAGCTTGGAGGGCGCTGGGGCCAACGTCCTGACTTTC.

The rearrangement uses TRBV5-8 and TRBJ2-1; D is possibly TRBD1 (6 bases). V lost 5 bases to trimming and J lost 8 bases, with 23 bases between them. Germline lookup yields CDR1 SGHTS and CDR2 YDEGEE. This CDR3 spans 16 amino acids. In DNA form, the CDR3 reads TGTGCCAGCAGACCCCGTACGACAGGCTGGGGGTATGAGCAGTTCTTC. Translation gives CASRPRTTGWGYEQFF.

The CDR3 protein is CASSLAWTSGTISYNEQFF. As DNA, the CDR3 is TGTGCCAGCAGCTTAGCGTGGACTAGCGGGACGATCTCCTACAATGAGCAGTTCTTC. The genes are TRBV7-9 and TRBJ2-1, with TRBD2 matching 12 bases. Losses at the gene ends were 0 bases for V and 0 bases for J; bases not matched to a gene: 6. The CDR3 length is 19 residues. CDR1 and CDR2 from the germline V gene are SEHNR and FQNEAQ (reference sequence).

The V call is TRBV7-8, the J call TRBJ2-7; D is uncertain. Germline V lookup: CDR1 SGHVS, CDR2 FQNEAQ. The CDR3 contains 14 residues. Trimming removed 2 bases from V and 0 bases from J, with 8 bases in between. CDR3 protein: CASSLRWNSYEQYF. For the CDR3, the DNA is TGTGCCAGCAGCTTACGATGGAACTCCTACGAGCAGTACTTC. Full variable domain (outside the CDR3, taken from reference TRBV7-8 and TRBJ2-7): GAGVSQSPRYKVAKRGQDVALRCDPISGHVSLFWYQQALGQGPEFLTYFQNEAQLDKSGLPSDRFFAERPEGSVSTLKIQRTQQEDSAVYLCASSLRWNSYEQYFGPGTRLTVT.

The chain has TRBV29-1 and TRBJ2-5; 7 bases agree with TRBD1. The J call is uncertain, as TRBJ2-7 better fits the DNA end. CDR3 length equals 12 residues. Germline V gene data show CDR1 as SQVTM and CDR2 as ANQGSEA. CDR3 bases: TGCAGCTTCCAGGGGGTTGGTTACGAGCAGTACTTC. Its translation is CSFQGVGYEQYF.

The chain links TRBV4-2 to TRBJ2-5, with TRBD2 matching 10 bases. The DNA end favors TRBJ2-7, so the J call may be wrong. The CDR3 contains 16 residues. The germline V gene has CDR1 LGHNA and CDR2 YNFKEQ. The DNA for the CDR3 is TGTGCCAGCAGCCAAGACGCAACTAGCGGGAACTACGAGCAGTACTTC. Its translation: CASSQDATSGNYEQYF.

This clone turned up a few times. The DNA of the CDR3 is TGCGCCAGCAGCCAAGATCGAACAGCTGGCTACACCTTC. As protein: CASSQDRTAGYTF. The rearrangement joins TRBV4-1 to TRBJ1-2; D call uncertain. Germline V gene sequence: CDR1 MGHRA, CDR2 YSYEKL. This CDR3 spans 13 amino acids. V was pared by 0 bases and J by 7 bases, with 9 bases between.

The CDR3 spells CASSPKPLFEQYF. The CDR3 nucleotides read TGTGCCAGTAGCCCCAAGCCTCTGTTCGAGCAGTACTTC. The chain combines TRBV19 with TRBJ2-7; D unclear. Germline CDR1 reads LNHDA; CDR2 reads SQIVND (reference sequence). V dropped 6 bases and J dropped 6 bases, with 15 bases sitting between them. The CDR3 contains 13 residues.

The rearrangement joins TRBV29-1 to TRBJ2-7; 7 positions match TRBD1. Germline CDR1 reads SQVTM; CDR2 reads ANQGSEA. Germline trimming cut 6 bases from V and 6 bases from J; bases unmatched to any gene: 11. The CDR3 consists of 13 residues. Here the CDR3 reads CSVQGRGLVEQYF. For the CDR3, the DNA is TGCAGCGTCCAGGGTAGGGGGCTTGTCGAGCAGTACTTC.

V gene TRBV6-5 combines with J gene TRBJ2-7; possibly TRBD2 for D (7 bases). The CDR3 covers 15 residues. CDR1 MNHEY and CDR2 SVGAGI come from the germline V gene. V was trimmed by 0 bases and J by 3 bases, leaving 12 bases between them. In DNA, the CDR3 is TGTGCCAGCAGTTACTCGATAGGGGGGGACTACGAGCAGTACTTC. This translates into CASSYSIGGDYEQYF.

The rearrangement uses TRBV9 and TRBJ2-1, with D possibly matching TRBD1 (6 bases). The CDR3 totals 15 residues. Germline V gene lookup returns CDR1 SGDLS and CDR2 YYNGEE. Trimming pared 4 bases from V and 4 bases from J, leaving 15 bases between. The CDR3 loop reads CASSPLGHQYNEQFF. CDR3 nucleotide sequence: TGTGCCAGCAGCCCTCTGGGACACCAGTACAATGAGCAGTTCTTC.

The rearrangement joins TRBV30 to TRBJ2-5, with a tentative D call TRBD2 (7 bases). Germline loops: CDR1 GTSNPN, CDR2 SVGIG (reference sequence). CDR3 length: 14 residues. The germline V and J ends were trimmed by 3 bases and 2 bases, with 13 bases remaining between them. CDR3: CAWSRGGDQETQYF. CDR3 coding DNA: TGTGCCTGGAGCCGAGGGGGGGATCAAGAGACCCAGTACTTC.